The 30 T cell receptor beta chains below all came from one sample that was sequenced in a study of CD8+ T cells in alopecia areata. Treatment meaning: oral pan-JAK inhibitor, 5-10 mg twice daily. RNA extraction was followed by reverse transcription into cDNA, which acted as the sequencing template. The repertoire was sequenced with immunoSEQ multiplex PCR; TCRdb's copy has only in-frame clones and lacks some. The data contain about 200,000 clones, more than 45% of them seen just once; the ten biggest clones take up under 7%. Material: CD4+ T cells sorted from blood, obtained at week 24, from a patient treated with tofacitinib. The receptors come from a human donor with alopecia areata.

The chain has TRBV19 and TRBJ2-7; 7 bases align to TRBD1. Germline V gene lookup returns CDR1 LNHDA and CDR2 SQIVND (reference sequence). V lost 3 bases and J lost 0; bases outside the gene matches: 2. The length of the CDR3 is 14 residues. Written as DNA, the CDR3 is TGTGCCAGTAGTATCCGGGACAGCTCCTACGAGCAGTACTTC. Protein sequence: CASSIRDSSYEQYF.

This clone has just a few counts. The conserved closing phenylalanine or tryptophan is absent in this CDR3, likely reflecting a read error. The DNA is omitted, as the CDR3 cannot be located on it reliably, and the CDR3 follows TCRdb's listing. The V call is TRBV23-1, the J call TRBJ2-7. TRBV23-1 is given ORF status, its function remaining uncertain. The CDR3 contains 8 residues when both ends are counted. CDR3 amino acids: CASSQCYL.

The chain joins TRBV2 to TRBJ2-5; TRBD2 aligns across 8 bases. The V and J ends lost 5 bases and 5 bases, in that order; junction bases with no gene match: 10. The CDR3 loop spans 15 amino acids. Germline values: CDR1 SNHLY, CDR2 FYNNEI. The CDR3 DNA reads as TGTGCCAGCAGTCCCAAGCGGGAGTTTGGGGAGACCCAGTACTTC. This translates into CASSPKREFGETQYF.

The V and J genes are TRBV4-3 and TRBJ1-1, with D possibly matching TRBD1 (5 bases). Trimming took off 3 bases at V and 4 bases at J, with 12 bases between the two ends. The CDR3 is 14 residues long. Germline assignment: CDR1 LGHNA and CDR2 YSLEER. The chain's CDR3 is CASSHRGYPTEAFF. The DNA of the CDR3 is TGCGCCAGCAGCCACCGGGGGTATCCCACTGAAGCTTTCTTT.

The J gene is TRBJ2-2, the V gene TRBV2; D not certain. Trimming removed 4 bases at V and 4 bases at J, with 10 bases between. This CDR3 has 14 amino acids. Germline CDR1 SNHLY, CDR2 FYNNEI. The CDR3 loop reads CASSAARTTGELFF. CDR3 DNA: TGTGCCAGCAGTGCTGCTAGGACCACCGGGGAGCTGTTTTTT. Full variable domain (outside the CDR3, taken from reference TRBV2 and TRBJ2-2): EPEVTQTPSHQVTQMGQEVILRCVPISNHLYFYWYRQILGQKVEFLVSFYNNEISEKSEIFDDQFSVERPDGSNFTLKIRSTKLEDSAMYFCASSAARTTGELFFGEGSRLTVL.

This clone was found a few times. The CDR3 region is CATSIERLAGVEQFF. The CDR3 DNA sequence: TGTGCCACCAGCATAGAACGACTAGCGGGGGTTGAGCAGTTCTTC. The V gene is TRBV15, the J gene TRBJ2-1, with 12 positions matching TRBD2. After removal of 4 bases from V and 9 bases from J, the junction contained 7 bases not matched to a gene. This CDR3 comprises 15 residues. Looked up from germline, CDR1 is LNHNV and CDR2 is YYDKDF (reference sequence).

J is TRBJ2-3 and V is TRBV7-2; tentative D call: TRBD2 (6 bases). Germline CDR1 is SGHTA and CDR2 is FQGNSA. The length of the CDR3 is 16 residues. V lost 5 bases to trimming and J lost 3 bases, with 18 bases between them. The DNA of the CDR3 is TGTGCCAGCAGCCGGCGGGGCAGGTGGGCTACAGATACGCAGTATTTT. It yields the protein CASSRRGRWATDTQYF.

This chain uses TRBV18 with TRBJ2-5, with a tentative D call TRBD2 (6 bases). This CDR3 has 13 amino acids. Trimming cost V 3 bases and J 4 bases, with 9 bases left between them. Germline lookup yields CDR1 KGHSH and CDR2 LQKENI. As DNA, the CDR3 is TGTGCCAGCTCACCTGAGGAGGGAGAGACCCAGTACTTC. This gives the protein CASSPEEGETQYF.

This clone came up once. The gene calls are TRBV7-9 and TRBJ1-4; D remains unclear. The CDR3 length is 14 residues. Trimming took off 4 bases at V and 8 bases at J, with 14 bases between the two ends. Germline CDR1 reads SEHNR; CDR2 reads FQNEAQ (reference sequence). The CDR3 sequence: CASSSRRSSEKLFF. The CDR3 DNA sequence: TGTGCCAGCAGCTCGCGGAGGTCCAGCGAAAAACTGTTTTTT.

In the case of this clone: Different DNA sequences within this sample yield the same CDR3. The CDR3 loop is CASSSEETQYF. In DNA, the CDR3 is TGTGCCAGCAGCTCCGAAGAGACCCAGTACTTC. The J gene is TRBJ2-5, the V gene TRBV7-9; D is unclear. Trimming removed 4 bases from V and 3 bases from J, with 3 bases in between. The CDR3 has 11 residues. CDR1 SEHNR and CDR2 FQNEAQ come from the germline V gene (reference sequence).

This chain links TRBV2 with TRBJ2-7, with D perhaps being TRBD1 or TRBD2 (5 bases each). Trimming took 4 bases from V and 3 from J, leaving 13 bases between them. This CDR3 contains 14 residues. Germline CDR1 and CDR2: SNHLY and FYNNEI. The CDR3 spells CASSAGRALYEQYF. The CDR3 nucleotides are TGTGCCAGCAGTGCGGGACGGGCGCTCTACGAGCAGTACTTC. Drawing the rest from reference TRBV2 and TRBJ2-7, the complete variable domain is EPEVTQTPSHQVTQMGQEVILRCVPISNHLYFYWYRQILGQKVEFLVSFYNNEISEKSEIFDDQFSVERPDGSNFTLKIRSTKLEDSAMYFCASSAGRALYEQYFGPGTRLTVT.

This clone has just one count. The chain couples TRBV29-1 to TRBJ2-3; TRBD1 is a possible D gene (6 bases). This CDR3 has 14 residues. V shed 6 bases and J shed 1 base, with 14 bases lying between them. The germline V gene encodes CDR1 SQVTM and CDR2 ANQGSEA. This CDR3 is CSVGQFRGTDTQYF. The CDR3 DNA is TGCAGCGTGGGACAATTCAGGGGCACAGATACGCAGTATTTT.

The rearrangement joins TRBV5-6 to TRBJ1-1; D gene unclear. The CDR3 spans 11 residues. Germline values: CDR1 SGHDT, CDR2 YYEEEE. Trimming took off 0 bases at V and 3 bases at J, with 0 bases between the two ends. CDR3 sequence reads: CASSLDTEAFF. CDR3 sequence (DNA): TGTGCCAGCAGCTTGGACACTGAAGCTTTCTTT.

This clone came up a few times. The J gene is TRBJ1-1, the V gene TRBV9; no clear D. CDR1 and CDR2 from the germline V gene are SGDLS and YYNGEE. The CDR3 extends over 14 amino acids. With 0 bases removed from V and 1 base from J, the gap between germline ends came to 7 bases. The CDR3 reads CASSVVGKNTEAFF. The CDR3 region has the DNA TGTGCCAGCAGCGTAGTGGGCAAGAACACTGAAGCTTTCTTT. The variable domain in full, completed from reference TRBV9 and TRBJ1-1, reads DSGVTQTPKHLITATGQRVTLRCSPRSGDLSVYWYQQSLDQGLQFLIQYYNGEERAKGNILERFSAQQFPDLHSELNLSSLELGDSALYFCASSVVGKNTEAFFGQGTRLTVV.

A few counts support this clone. The CDR3 sequence: CASSLEGGWTVYGYTF. In DNA, the CDR3 is TGTGCCAGCAGCTTAGAAGGAGGGTGGACAGTCTATGGCTACACCTTC. The chain joins TRBV7-2 to TRBJ1-2, with D possibly being TRBD1 (6 bases). Looked up from germline, CDR1 is SGHTA and CDR2 is FQGNSA. The CDR3 has 16 residues. V lost 1 base and J 4 bases, leaving 16 bases between the germline ends.

The chain recombines TRBV4-2 with TRBJ2-2; TRBD2 matches 11 bases. The CDR3 totals 16 residues. Germline V CDR1 and CDR2: LGHNA, YNFKEQ. V trimming: 4 bases; J trimming: 4 bases; junction bases outside the gene matches: 5. CDR3 in DNA: TGTGCCAGCAGCCTTAGCGGGGGGGTTTCCACCGGGGAGCTGTTTTTT. This sequence encodes CASSLSGGVSTGELFF.

The chain uses TRBV7-2 and TRBJ2-7; D possibly corresponds to TRBD2 (6 bases). The length of the CDR3 is 15 residues. V lost 5 bases and J lost 6, with 20 bases in between. Per the germline V gene, CDR1 is SGHTA and CDR2 is FQGNSA. Here the CDR3 reads CASSTRPGEIVEQYF. Written as DNA, the CDR3 is TGTGCCAGCAGCACGCGCCCGGGGGAGATAGTCGAGCAGTACTTC.

V usage is TRBV6-5 and J usage is TRBJ2-4, with 10 bases fitting TRBD1. The ends lost 10 bases at V and 9 bases at J; junction bases unmatched: 9. The CDR3 extends over 13 amino acids. CDR1 is MNHEY and CDR2 is SVGAGI in the germline V gene. For the CDR3, the DNA is TGTGCCACGCGATATTGGACAGGGGGCATTCAGTACTTC. As protein: CATRYWTGGIQYF.

DNA for the CDR3: TGTGCCAGCAGCCTATCCGCACGAATTGGGCATCAGCCCCAGCATTTT. Its translation is CASSLSARIGHQPQHF. This chain joins TRBV7-2 and TRBJ1-5; D ambiguous. This CDR3 has 16 amino acids. The germline V and J ends were trimmed by 5 bases and 5 bases, with 19 bases remaining between them. Germline-derived CDR1 and CDR2 are SGHTA and FQGNSA.

The chain employs TRBV30 and TRBJ2-1; 7 nucleotides align to TRBD2. CDR1 and CDR2 (germline): GTSNPN, SVGIG (reference sequence). This CDR3 is built from 12 residues. Germline trimming cut 1 base from V and 14 bases from J; bases unmatched to any gene: 8. In DNA form, the CDR3 reads TGTGCCTGGAGTGGGTCTGCGGGAGTAAAGTTCTTC. Protein product: CAWSGSAGVKFF. Based on the CDR3 plus reference TRBV30 and TRBJ2-1, the full variable domain is SQTIHQWPATLVQPVGSPLSLECTVEGTSNPNLYWYRQAAGRGLQLLFYSVGIGQISSEVPQNLSASRPQDRQFILSSKKLLLSDSGFYLCAWSGSAGVKFFGPGTRLTVL.

The chain has TRBV28 and TRBJ2-3; 9 bases map to TRBD2. Unmatched junction bases numbered 12, after V lost 6 bases and J lost 2 bases. CDR3 length equals 17 residues. Germline values: CDR1 MDHEN, CDR2 SYDVKM. CDR3 in amino acids: CASRRLPGLANTDTQYF. The DNA of the CDR3 is TGTGCCAGCAGGCGCCTACCGGGACTAGCAAACACAGATACGCAGTATTTT.

In its sample, this clone was seen once. This chain uses TRBV7-2 with TRBJ2-5; 7 bases align to TRBD2. Per the germline V gene, CDR1 is SGHTA and CDR2 is FQGNSA. Trimming at V came to 5 bases and at J to 2 bases, leaving 8 bases not matched to a gene. The CDR3 loop spans 15 amino acids. The CDR3 sequence: CASSLTSGDQETQYF. CDR3 DNA sequence: TGTGCCAGCAGCCTAACGAGCGGGGATCAAGAGACCCAGTACTTC. The full variable domain, rest sourced from reference TRBV7-2 and TRBJ2-5, is GAGVSQSPSNKVTEKGKDVELRCDPISGHTALYWYRQSLGQGLEFLIYFQGNSAPDKSGLPSDRFSAERTGGSVSTLTIQRTQQEDSAVYLCASSLTSGDQETQYFGPGTRLLVL.

The chain combines TRBV5-1 with TRBJ2-5; D may correspond to TRBD1 or TRBD2 (5 bases each). The germline V gene has CDR1 SGHRS and CDR2 YFSETQ. This CDR3 contains 16 residues. Between the trimmed V and J ends, which lost 4 bases and 2 bases, there was a span of 18 bases. The CDR3 DNA reads TGCGCCAGCAGCCCCACCGGGGCCGATACTCAAGAGACCCAGTACTTC. It translates to CASSPTGADTQETQYF.

This clone came up once. The CDR3 loop reads CASSQGNGYTF. CDR3 coding DNA: TGTGCCAGCAGCCAAGGAAATGGCTACACCTTC. V usage is TRBV14 and J usage is TRBJ1-2; D uncertain. The CDR3 is made up of 11 amino acids. V lost 1 base and J 6 bases, leaving 3 bases between the germline ends. Germline assignment: CDR1 SGHDN and CDR2 FVKESK.

J is TRBJ2-3 and V is TRBV30, with 8 nucleotides matching TRBD2. After removal of 8 bases from V and 4 bases from J, the junction contained 14 bases not matched to a gene. The CDR3 is 15 amino acids. Germline V gives CDR1 GTSNPN, CDR2 SVGIG (reference sequence). This CDR3 reads CARSDIAGSSDTQYF. In DNA, the CDR3 is TGTGCCCGCAGCGATATAGCGGGATCTTCAGATACGCAGTATTTT.

This chain connects TRBV30 to TRBJ2-1; no firm D call. V was clipped by 2 bases and J by 2 bases, with 10 bases between them. Germline-derived CDR1 and CDR2 are GTSNPN and SVGIG (reference sequence). The CDR3 extends over 14 amino acids. Here the CDR3 DNA reads TGTGCCTGGAGTCTTATAGTCACCTACAATGAGCAGTTCTTC. Residues: CAWSLIVTYNEQFF.

The V and J genes are TRBV4-1 and TRBJ2-7, with 7 bases aligning to TRBD1. J lost 2 bases, V lost 4 bases, and 5 bases had no gene match. The CDR3 runs to 14 residues. Germline V CDR1 and CDR2: MGHRA, YSYEKL. CDR3 amino acids: CASSPWTGPYEQYF. The CDR3 DNA reads as TGCGCCAGCAGCCCCTGGACAGGCCCCTACGAGCAGTACTTC.

This chain joins TRBV4-3 and TRBJ2-7, with D uncertain. Deletions cut 1 base from V and 2 bases from J, with 9 bases between. The V gene's germline CDR1 is LGHNA and CDR2 YSLEER. The CDR3 runs to 14 residues. CDR3 amino acids: CASSQGHGTYEQYF. The CDR3 DNA is TGCGCCAGCAGCCAAGGGCACGGCACCTACGAGCAGTACTTC.

As for this clone: Other DNA sequences in the same sample also yield this CDR3. J is TRBJ1-1 and V is TRBV20-1; no definite D call. V was cut by 5 bases and J by 1 base, with 2 bases left in between. Germline loops: CDR1 DFQATT, CDR2 SNEGSKA (reference sequence). This CDR3 spans 10 amino acids. CDR3 nucleotides: TGCAGTGCTCGGAACACTGAAGCTTTCTTT. Its protein product is CSARNTEAFF.

The rearrangement links TRBV29-1 to TRBJ1-1; D gene unclear. V gave up 5 bases and J gave up 1 base, with 11 bases separating them. The CDR3 is made up of 13 amino acids. Looked up from germline, CDR1 is SQVTM and CDR2 is ANQGSEA. Written as DNA, the CDR3 is TGCAGCGTTTCCCTGTCACAGAACACTGAAGCTTTCTTT. Its translation is CSVSLSQNTEAFF.